The rows below give T cell receptor beta chains drawn from one sample of a study of blood T cell repertoires in COVID-19. Libraries were prepared by immunoSEQ multiplex PCR; TCRdb keeps only in-frame clonotypes and omits some of them. The data hold under 250,000 clones, with 80% to 90% observed a single time. The sample consisted of PBMCs or T cells enriched from blood (not recorded which). The receptors come from a woman aged 25 to 39 with acute COVID-19. The CDR3 runs from the conserved cysteine through the conserved F or W. The D gene is left open where the match is weak. Clone size is stated in some rows and not others, as once, few, many or a class when expanded.

J gene: TRBJ2-3
CDR3 length: 15
V gene: TRBV10-3
clone size: -
D gene: TRBD2
CDR3 protein: CAIRGLAGNTDTQYF
CDR3 DNA: TGTGCCATCAGGGGACTAGCGGGGAACACAGATACGCAGTATTTT

J gene: TRBJ2-1
CDR3 length: 16
V gene: TRBV7-9
clone size: -
D gene: -
CDR3 protein: CASSLAALVSYNEQFF
CDR3 DNA: TGTGCCAGCAGCTTAGCCGCCCTAGTCTCCTACAATGAGCAGTTCTTC

J gene: TRBJ2-3
CDR3 length: 11
V gene: TRBV20-1
clone size: -
D gene: -
CDR3 protein: CSARGLDTQYF
CDR3 DNA: TGCAGTGCTAGGGGGCTGGATACGCAGTATTTT

J gene: TRBJ1-5
CDR3 length: 15
V gene: TRBV20-1
clone size: -
D gene: -
CDR3 protein: CSASRGYGSNQPQHF
CDR3 DNA: TGCAGTGCTAGTAGGGGGTACGGGAGCAATCAGCCCCAGCATTTT

J gene: TRBJ1-2
CDR3 length: 15
V gene: TRBV4-1
clone size: -
D gene: TRBD1
CDR3 protein: CASSQPGGAPYGYTF
CDR3 DNA: TGCGCCAGCAGCCAGCCAGGGGGAGCGCCCTATGGCTACACCTTC

J gene: TRBJ2-7
CDR3 length: 13
V gene: TRBV30
clone size: -
D gene: -
CDR3 protein: CAWSAKGVNEQYF
CDR3 DNA: TGTGCCTGGAGCGCCAAAGGGGTGAACGAGCAGTACTTC

J gene: TRBJ1-1
CDR3 length: 13
V gene: TRBV14
clone size: -
D gene: -
CDR3 protein: CASSHDSNTEAFF
CDR3 DNA: TGTGCCAGCAGCCATGACTCGAACACTGAAGCTTTCTTT

J gene: TRBJ2-5
CDR3 length: 13
V gene: TRBV21-1
clone size: -
D gene: -
CDR3 protein: CASSKAIQETQYF
CDR3 DNA: TGTGCCAGCAGCAAGGCCATCCAAGAGACCCAGTACTTC

J gene: TRBJ2-7
CDR3 length: 13
V gene: TRBV7-9
clone size: -
D gene: TRBD1
CDR3 protein: CASSLNRGLEQYF
CDR3 DNA: TGTGCCAGCAGCTTAAACAGGGGCCTGGAGCAGTACTTC

J gene: TRBJ2-2
CDR3 length: 15
V gene: TRBV18
clone size: -
D gene: -
CDR3 protein: CASSPLQENTGELFF
CDR3 DNA: TGTGCCAGCTCACCACTCCAGGAGAACACCGGGGAGCTGTTTTTT

J gene: TRBJ1-4
CDR3 length: 16
V gene: TRBV18
clone size: -
D gene: -
CDR3 protein: CASSPSRGDNDEKLFF
CDR3 DNA: TGTGCCAGCTCACCATCCCGTGGGGACAACGATGAAAAACTGTTTTTT

J gene: TRBJ1-4
CDR3 length: 15
V gene: TRBV7-9
clone size: -
D gene: TRBD1
CDR3 protein: CASSGTGGTNEKLFF
CDR3 DNA: TGTGCCAGCTCGGGGACAGGGGGCACTAATGAAAAACTGTTTTTT

J gene: TRBJ1-2
CDR3 length: 15
V gene: TRBV25-1
clone size: few
D gene: -
CDR3 protein: CASSEPQAWGYGYTF
CDR3 DNA: TGTGCCAGCAGTGAGCCACAGGCTTGGGGCTATGGCTACACCTTC

J gene: TRBJ1-1
CDR3 length: 16
V gene: TRBV6-6
clone size: -
D gene: TRBD1
CDR3 protein: CASSPPPGQGATEAFF
CDR3 DNA: TGTGCCAGCAGTCCTCCCCCGGGACAGGGGGCCACTGAAGCTTTCTTT

J gene: TRBJ1-4
CDR3 length: 13
V gene: TRBV12-3/TRBV12-4
clone size: -
D gene: -
CDR3 protein: CASSFEGNEKLFF
CDR3 DNA: TGTGCCAGCAGTTTCGAGGGAAATGAAAAACTGTTTTTT

J gene: TRBJ1-2
CDR3 length: 13
V gene: TRBV14
clone size: -
D gene: -
CDR3 protein: CASSHDLRGGYTF
CDR3 DNA: TGTGCCAGCAGCCATGATCTACGGGGTGGCTACACCTTC

J gene: TRBJ1-2
CDR3 length: 17
V gene: TRBV5-6
clone size: -
D gene: TRBD1
CDR3 protein: CASSFRLTGKANYGYTF
CDR3 DNA: TGTGCCAGCAGCTTTCGTTTGACAGGGAAAGCTAACTATGGCTACACCTTC

J gene: TRBJ1-2
CDR3 length: 13
V gene: TRBV29-1
clone size: -
D gene: TRBD1
CDR3 protein: CSDGTGESYGYTF
CDR3 DNA: TGCAGCGACGGGACAGGAGAGAGCTATGGCTACACCTTC

J gene: TRBJ1-2
CDR3 length: 13
V gene: TRBV6-2/TRBV6-3
clone size: -
D gene: -
CDR3 protein: CASSLGQFYGYTF
CDR3 DNA: TGTGCCAGCAGTCTGGGGCAGTTCTATGGCTACACCTTC

J gene: TRBJ2-5
CDR3 length: 14
V gene: TRBV5-5
clone size: few
D gene: TRBD1
CDR3 protein: CASSRGQIQETQYF
CDR3 DNA: TGTGCCAGCAGCAGGGGACAGATCCAAGAGACCCAGTACTTC

J gene: TRBJ1-6
CDR3 length: 14
V gene: TRBV5-4
clone size: -
D gene: TRBD1
CDR3 protein: CASRAGGGNSPLHF
CDR3 DNA: TGTGCCAGCAGGGCAGGGGGCGGAAATTCACCCCTCCACTTT

J gene: TRBJ2-1
CDR3 length: 13
V gene: TRBV10-2
clone size: -
D gene: -
CDR3 protein: CASNGGSYNEQFF
CDR3 DNA: TGCGCCAGCAACGGGGGATCCTACAATGAGCAGTTCTTC

J gene: TRBJ1-1
CDR3 length: 16
V gene: TRBV6-2/TRBV6-3
clone size: -
D gene: TRBD1
CDR3 protein: CASSSRTGTMNTEAFF
CDR3 DNA: TGTGCCAGCAGTTCTCGGACAGGGACCATGAACACTGAAGCTTTCTTT

J gene: TRBJ2-5
CDR3 length: 13
V gene: TRBV5-1
clone size: -
D gene: TRBD1
CDR3 protein: CASGQAIQETQYF
CDR3 DNA: TGCGCCAGCGGACAGGCGATTCAAGAGACCCAGTACTTC

J gene: TRBJ1-2
CDR3 length: 15
V gene: TRBV27
clone size: -
D gene: -
CDR3 protein: CASSLSTVRNYGYTF
CDR3 DNA: TGTGCCAGCAGTTTGTCGACAGTTAGAAACTATGGCTACACCTTC

J gene: TRBJ1-5
CDR3 length: 15
V gene: TRBV7-9
clone size: -
D gene: TRBD1
CDR3 protein: CASSHGQEVNQPQHF
CDR3 DNA: TGTGCCAGCAGCCACGGACAGGAAGTCAATCAGCCCCAGCATTTT

J gene: TRBJ1-6
CDR3 length: 14
V gene: TRBV5-4
clone size: few
D gene: TRBD1
CDR3 protein: CASRGKDRGSPLHF
CDR3 DNA: TGTGCCAGCAGGGGGAAAGACAGGGGCTCACCCCTCCACTTT

J gene: TRBJ2-1
CDR3 length: 13
V gene: TRBV19
clone size: -
D gene: TRBD2
CDR3 protein: CASSIGGGNEQFF
CDR3 DNA: TGTGCCAGTAGTATTGGGGGGGGGAATGAGCAGTTCTTC

J gene: TRBJ1-1
CDR3 length: 17
V gene: TRBV6-1
clone size: -
D gene: TRBD1
CDR3 protein: CASSESGRGPLNTEAFF
CDR3 DNA: TGTGCCAGCAGTGAATCAGGCAGGGGGCCACTGAACACTGAAGCTTTCTTT